This TCR beta chain was observed in a study of Epstein–Barr virus B cells in breast cancer (dated by TCRdb to about 2021). The study in broad terms: Control T cells were expanded by a rapid expansion method using irradiated PBMC feeders, soluble OKT3 and IL-2 at 150 to 200 U/ml, and were collected roughly 10-13 days after stimulation. A single-patient case report examined whether EBV+ B cells infiltrating the tumor shape the T-cell receptor repertoire in triple-negative breast cancer.

In the germline V gene (reference sequence), CDR1 corresponds to DFQATT and CDR2 to SNEGSKA. Germline trimming amounts to 4 bases on V and 4 bases on J, with 6 as the count of junction bases outside the gene matches. The CDR3 covers 13 residues, taking in both the cysteine and the phenylalanine. Of the read, only the CDR3 DNA is kept; its 39 bases are in frame from base 1. The method was 5' RACE. The SMARTer Human TCR a/b Profiling Kit was used to construct TCR libraries from RNA, capturing the full V(D)J regions of both the alpha and beta chains. After amplification, libraries were cleaned up with AMPure XP beads and then validated using the DNA 1000 Kit on an Agilent 2100 Bioanalyzer. The libraries were sequenced on an Illumina MiSeq using the 600-cycle v3 reagent kit, and 2 x 300 bp paired-end reads were generated. Regarding the original processing steps: MiXCR and VDJTools were used to process the reads, with non-productive clonotypes filtered out and clonotypes collapsed by CDR3 amino acid sequence prior to recalculating frequencies. Matching of CDR3 sequences to the McPAS-TCR database tolerated a Levenshtein distance of 1, and UpSet plots were generated in R using UpSetR. The raw public reads went through TCRdb reprocessing: fastp at Q25, MiXCR clone calling, in-frame beta chains kept. Merged by CDR3 protein, the rows form single entries marked with the most common genes and DNA. The V and J calls come from TCRdb's annotation, not from the publication. The sample profile shows about 2,000 distinct CDR3 sequences; roughly 15% of them were found once. The leading ten clones occupy approximately 28% of the sample.

RNA was extracted from around 9.6e4 to 9.9e5 cultured T cells with RNeasy Micro or Mini kits, including on-column DNase digestion, and was checked on an Agilent 2100 Bioanalyzer. By how much of the sample it makes up, this clonotype is medium-sized (0.01 to 0.1%). Its binding antigen is unknown. Within one base of it there is no much larger clone, and no base qualities were kept. What the research found in general, with its limitations: All data came from a single patient described as a first proof of concept, which limits generalization.

The chain employs TRBV20-1 and TRBJ2-7, with 8 central nucleotides matching TRBD1. The sequence came from a woman aged 35 to 49 with triple-negative breast cancer. The sequencing sample was made of tumor-infiltrating lymphocytes expanded in culture. The CDR3 loop reads CSATGGASYEQYF. In nucleotides, the sequence is TGCAGTGCTACAGGGGGCGCCTCTTACGAGCAGTACTTC.